Included here is one TCR beta chain sequence, with context. The sample belongs to a study of blood T cell repertoires in COVID-19. Study context: Whether acute or convalescent, the COVID-19 samples came from the United States, Italy and Spain. The analysed material was cDNA or gDNA that came from T cells, B-cell-depleted T cells, or PBMCs.

The CDR3 has 17 residues. In the original workflow: Nucleated cell number was recorded as an estimate derived from reference gene primer amplification. The assay was immunoSEQ multiplex PCR, and TCRdb's table has in-frame clones only and misses some. That table is the source of V, J and clone size, and D and trimming were worked out from the DNA. The repertoire has tens of thousands of clones, approximately 84% of them found once; the top ten carry 9% to 15%. The sample was peripheral blood. The receptor's source is a human donor in a cohort sampled during active COVID-19. The rearrangement uses TRBV21-1 and TRBJ2-1; TRBD2, the D gene given by the table, was not confirmed from the DNA. TRBV21-1 corresponds to a pseudogene. CDR3 sequence (DNA): TGTGCCAGCAGCGAAACCCCGGGACTAGCGGGCTACAATGAGCAGTTCTTC. Its translation: CASSETPGLAGYNEQFF.